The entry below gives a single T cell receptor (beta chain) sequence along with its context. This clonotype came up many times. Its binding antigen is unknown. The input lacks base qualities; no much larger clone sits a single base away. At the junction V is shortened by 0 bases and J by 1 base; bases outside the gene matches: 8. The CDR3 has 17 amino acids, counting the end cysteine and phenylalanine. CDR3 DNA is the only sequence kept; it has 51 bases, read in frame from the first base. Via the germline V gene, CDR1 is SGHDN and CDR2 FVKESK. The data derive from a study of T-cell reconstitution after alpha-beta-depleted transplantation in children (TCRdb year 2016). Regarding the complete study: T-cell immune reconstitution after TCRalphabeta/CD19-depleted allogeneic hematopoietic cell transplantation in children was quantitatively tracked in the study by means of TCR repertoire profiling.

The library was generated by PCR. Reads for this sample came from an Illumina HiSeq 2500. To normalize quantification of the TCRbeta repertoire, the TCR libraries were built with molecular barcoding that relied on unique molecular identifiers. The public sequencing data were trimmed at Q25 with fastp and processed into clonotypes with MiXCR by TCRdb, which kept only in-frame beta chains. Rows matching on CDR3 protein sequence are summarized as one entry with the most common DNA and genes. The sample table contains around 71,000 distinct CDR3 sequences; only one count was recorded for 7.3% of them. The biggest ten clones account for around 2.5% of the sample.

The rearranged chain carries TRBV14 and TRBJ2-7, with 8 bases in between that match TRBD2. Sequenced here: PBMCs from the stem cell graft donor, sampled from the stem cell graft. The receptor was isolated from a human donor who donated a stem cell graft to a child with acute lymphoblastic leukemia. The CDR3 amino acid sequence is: CASSQEGSIAGSYEQYF. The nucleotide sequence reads TGTGCCAGCAGCCAAGAGGGGTCGATAGCGGGATCCTACGAGCAGTACTTC.